Listed below are T cell receptor beta chains from one sample, sequenced in a study of cytomegalovirus exposure and HLA in healthy donors. Repertoires were generated with immunoSEQ multiplex PCR, while TCRdb's copy carries only in-frame clones and drops some. The sample holds over 150,000 clones, around 86% seen once. Sequences were obtained from PBMCs. These receptors were collected from a human donor in good health. Both conserved end residues are part of each CDR3. The D gene is left open where the match is weak. Clone size is stated in some rows and not others, as once, few, many or a class when expanded.

>TRBJ2-7|TRBV19|NA|NA
TGTGCCAGTAGTATATCACAGGTCCCCTACGAGCAGTACTTC
CASSISQVPYEQYF
>TRBJ2-1|TRBV4-1|NA|NA
TGCGCCAGCAGCCAGGCCGGGAATGGACTGACTGAGCAGTTCTTC
CASSQAGNGLTEQFF
>TRBJ2-2|TRBV11-3|NA|NA
TGTGCCAGCAGCTTAGATCTAGCCGGGGAGCTGTTTTTT
CASSLDLAGELFF
>TRBJ2-1|TRBV9|TRBD2|once
TGTGCCAGCAGCCCCTTAGGCGGGGGTATGGGTGAGCAGTTCTTC
CASSPLGGGMGEQFF
>TRBJ2-5|TRBV4-1|NA|NA
TGCGCCAGCAGCCAACTGACAGTGGAGACCCAGTACTTC
CASSQLTVETQYF
>TRBJ1-2|TRBV4-3|NA|NA
TGCGCCAGCAGTCAATTGGGGACGGGACACAAGTTTAACTATGGCTACACCTTC
CASSQLGTGHKFNYGYTF
>TRBJ2-3|TRBV9|TRBD2|NA
TGTGCCAGCAGCTCCAGCGGGGGCCTCTTGGATACGCAGTATTTT
CASSSSGGLLDTQYF
>TRBJ2-1|TRBV15|NA|NA
TGTGCCACCAGCAGAGATGTTGTTAGCCTGGCCTACAATGAGCAGTTCTTC
CATSRDVVSLAYNEQFF
>TRBJ2-3|TRBV6-5|NA|NA
TGTGCCAGCAGTTACTCTAGCGTGATCACAGATACGCAGTATTTT
CASSYSSVITDTQYF
>TRBJ1-2|TRBV18|TRBD1|NA
TGTGCCAGCTCACCCGATCAGGGGGCAAGGGACTACACCTTC
CASSPDQGARDYTF
>TRBJ2-5|TRBV9|TRBD2|NA
TGTGCCAGCAGCGTAGACGGGACTAGCCAAGAGACCCAGTACTTC
CASSVDGTSQETQYF
>TRBJ2-1|TRBV5-4|TRBD2|NA
TGTGCCAGCAGCGCGACTAGCGGGGTTGATGAGCAGTTCTTC
CASSATSGVDEQFF
>TRBJ2-1|TRBV18|TRBD1|NA
TGTGCCAGCTCATACGTCCAGGGACAGGGACATGAGCAGTTCTTC
CASSYVQGQGHEQFF
>TRBJ2-3|TRBV15|TRBD2|NA
TGTGCCACCAGTCAGGCGGGACTAGCCATAGATACGCAGTATTTT
CATSQAGLAIDTQYF
>TRBJ2-1|TRBV4-3|NA|NA
TGCGCCAGCAGCCAAAGACCCACAGGTAAATACAATGAGCAGTTCTTC
CASSQRPTGKYNEQFF
>TRBJ1-4|TRBV6-1|TRBD1|few
TGTGCCAGCAGTTTCGGGACAGGGGTTGAAAAACTGTTTTTT
CASSFGTGVEKLFF
>TRBJ1-2|TRBV25-1|NA|NA
TGTGCCAGCAGTGAGGAGGGTTGGTATGGCTACACCTTC
CASSEEGWYGYTF
>TRBJ1-2|TRBV4-3|NA|NA
TGCGCCAGCAGCCAAGTTCGGGGGGCGGATGGCTACACCTTC
CASSQVRGADGYTF
>TRBJ2-2|TRBV9|TRBD2|NA
TGTGCCAGCAGCGTTGGGGGGGGTGGCACCGGGGAGCTGTTTTTT
CASSVGGGGTGELFF
>TRBJ2-1|TRBV5-1|TRBD1|NA
TGCGCCAGCAGCCACCAACGGGACAGGGGGATTAACAATGAGCAGTTCTTC
CASSHQRDRGINNEQFF
>TRBJ1-1|TRBV6-5|NA|NA
TGTGCCAGCCGGATGGACAGCATGAACACTGAAGCTTTCTTT
CASRMDSMNTEAFF
>TRBJ1-1|TRBV7-8|NA|NA
TGTGCCAGCAGCTTAAAAGGCTCGGGGAATGAAGCTTTCTTT
CASSLKGSGNEAFF
>TRBJ2-7|TRBV4-3|NA|NA
TGCGCCAGCAGCCCCGGGACACCGTACGAGCAGTACTTC
CASSPGTPYEQYF
>TRBJ1-1|TRBV29-1|TRBD1|few
TGCAGCGTTGTGGGGACAGGCACTGAAGCTTTCTTT
CSVVGTGTEAFF
>TRBJ2-7|TRBV29-1|TRBD2|NA
TGCAGCGTTGCGAGGTTCCGGGGGGACGAGCAGTACTTC
CSVARFRGDEQYF
>TRBJ1-6|TRBV5-6|NA|NA
TGTGCCAGCAGTTCTGGGCAGGGGCGAAGCTCCTATAATTCACCCCTCCACTTT
CASSSGQGRSSYNSPLHF
>TRBJ2-7|TRBV11-3|TRBD1|NA
TGTGCCAGCAGCTCACAGGGACAGGGTCCCTACGAGCAGTACTTC
CASSSQGQGPYEQYF
>TRBJ1-2|TRBV6-1|TRBD1|NA
TGTGCCAGCAGTGATAGACAGGGCCGTGTATATGGCTACACCTTC
CASSDRQGRVYGYTF
>TRBJ2-7|TRBV6-5|TRBD2|once
TGTGCCGTTAGCGGGGACCTCTACGAGCAGTACTTC
CAVSGDLYEQYF
>TRBJ1-1|TRBV6-1|TRBD1|NA
TGTGCCAGCAGTGAATGGAGACAGGGGGACACTGAAGCTTTCTTT
CASSEWRQGDTEAFF
>TRBJ2-5|TRBV4-3|TRBD2|NA
TGCGCCAGCAGCCAGTCGATAGCGGGGGGGCAAGAGACCCAGTACTTC
CASSQSIAGGQETQYF
>TRBJ1-1|TRBV9|TRBD1|NA
TGTGCCAGCAGCTCGGGACAGCGAGAAGCTTTCTTT
CASSSGQREAFF
>TRBJ2-7|TRBV5-6|NA|NA
TGTGCCAGCACCGACTCTTCCTACGAGCAGTACTTC
CASTDSSYEQYF
>TRBJ1-5|TRBV5-6|NA|NA
TGTGCCAGCAGCTTGGTTACAGGCAATCAGCCCCAGCATTTT
CASSLVTGNQPQHF
>TRBJ2-7|TRBV7-6|NA|NA
TGTGCCAGCAGCTTATTTGAGGGCTCCTACGAGCAGTACTTC
CASSLFEGSYEQYF
>TRBJ2-7|TRBV13|NA|few
TGTGCCAGCAGCCCCCGTGGCGGGATGACGGAGCAGTACTTC
CASSPRGGMTEQYF
>TRBJ1-2|TRBV4-1|NA|few
TGCGCCAGCAGCCACCCTGGGCAGGATGGCTACACCTTC
CASSHPGQDGYTF
>TRBJ1-1|TRBV4-1|TRBD1|NA
TGCGCCAGCAGCCACCCACAGGGGCAGGGGGCCGAGGCTTTCTTT
CASSHPQGQGAEAFF
>TRBJ1-4|TRBV9|TRBD1|once
TGTGCCAGCAGCGTCGGGGACAGGGGCTTTAATGAAAAACTGTTTTTT
CASSVGDRGFNEKLFF
>TRBJ2-3|TRBV5-4|TRBD1|few
TGTGCCAGCAGGGAGACAGGGAAGAGAACAGATACGCAGTATTTT
CASRETGKRTDTQYF
>TRBJ1-2|TRBV19|NA|NA
TGTGCCAGTAGTACGCCACTAGAGGGGGACTATGGCTACACCTTC
CASSTPLEGDYGYTF
>TRBJ2-6|TRBV5-6|NA|NA
TGTGCCAGCAGCTTGCCGACCTACTCTGGGGCCAATGTCCTGACTTTC
CASSLPTYSGANVLTF
>TRBJ1-2|TRBV6-6|NA|NA
TGTGCCAGCAGTCCGGCCGATGGGGGCGCGGTCCATGGCTACACCTTC
CASSPADGGAVHGYTF
>TRBJ1-6|TRBV7-9|NA|NA
TGTGCCAGCAGCTTAGGGGCTTCACCCCTCCACTTT
CASSLGASPLHF
>TRBJ1-2|TRBV2|NA|few
TGTGCCAGCCGTGTACAGAACTATGGCTACACCTTC
CASRVQNYGYTF
>TRBJ2-7|TRBV5-6|NA|NA
TGTGCCAGCACCAGGACAGATTCCTACGAGCAGTACTTC
CASTRTDSYEQYF